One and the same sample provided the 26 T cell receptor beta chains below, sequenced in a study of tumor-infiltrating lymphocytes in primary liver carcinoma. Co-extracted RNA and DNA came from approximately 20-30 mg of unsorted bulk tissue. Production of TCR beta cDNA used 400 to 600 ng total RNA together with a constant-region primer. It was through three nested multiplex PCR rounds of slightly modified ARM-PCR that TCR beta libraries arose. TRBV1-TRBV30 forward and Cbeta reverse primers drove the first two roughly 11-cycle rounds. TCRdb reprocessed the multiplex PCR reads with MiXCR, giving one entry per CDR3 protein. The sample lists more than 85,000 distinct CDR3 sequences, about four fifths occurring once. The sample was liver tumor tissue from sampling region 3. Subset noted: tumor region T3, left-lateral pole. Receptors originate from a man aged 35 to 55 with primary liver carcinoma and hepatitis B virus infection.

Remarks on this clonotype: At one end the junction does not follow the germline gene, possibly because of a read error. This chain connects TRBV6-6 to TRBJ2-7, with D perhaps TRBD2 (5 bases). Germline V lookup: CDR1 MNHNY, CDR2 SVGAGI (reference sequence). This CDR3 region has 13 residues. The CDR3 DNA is TGTGCCAACACCCCTGGACTCTCCTACGAGCAGTATTTC. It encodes CANTPGLSYEQYF.

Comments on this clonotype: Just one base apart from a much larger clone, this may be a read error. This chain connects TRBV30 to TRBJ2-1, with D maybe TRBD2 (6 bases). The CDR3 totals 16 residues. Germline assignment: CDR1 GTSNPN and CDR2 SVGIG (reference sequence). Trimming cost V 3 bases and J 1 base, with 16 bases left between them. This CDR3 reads CAWSPPGLLSYNEQFF. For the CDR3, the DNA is TGTGCCTGGAGCCCTCCGGGACTCCTTTCCTACAATGAGCAGTTCTTC.

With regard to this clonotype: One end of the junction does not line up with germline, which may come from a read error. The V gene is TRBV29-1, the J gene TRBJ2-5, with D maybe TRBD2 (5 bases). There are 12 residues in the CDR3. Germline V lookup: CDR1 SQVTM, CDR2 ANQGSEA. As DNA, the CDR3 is TGTATCGTTCTGACAAGCGGAGAGACCCAGTACTTC. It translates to CIVLTSGETQYF.

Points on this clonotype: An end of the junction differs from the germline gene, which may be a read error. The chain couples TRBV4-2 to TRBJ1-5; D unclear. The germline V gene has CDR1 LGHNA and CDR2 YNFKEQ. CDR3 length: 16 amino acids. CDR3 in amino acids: CVSSEAAWAGNQPQHF. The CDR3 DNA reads TGTGTCAGCAGCGAGGCGGCGTGGGCAGGCAATCAGCCCCAGCATTTT.

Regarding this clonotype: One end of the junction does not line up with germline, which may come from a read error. The CDR3 bases are TGTGCCAGCAGCTTAGGCGTCTCGAACAATGAGCAGCCATTC. Its protein is CASSLGVSNNEQPF. This chain links TRBV11-3 with TRBJ2-1; D is unclear. This CDR3 is built from 14 residues. Germline loops: CDR1 SGHNT, CDR2 YENEEA.

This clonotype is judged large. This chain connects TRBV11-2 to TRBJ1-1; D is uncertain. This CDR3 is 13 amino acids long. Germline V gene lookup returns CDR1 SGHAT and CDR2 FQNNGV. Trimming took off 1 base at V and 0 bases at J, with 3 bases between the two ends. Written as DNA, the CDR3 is TGTGCCAGCAGCTTAGGCCTGAACACTGAAGCTTTCTTT. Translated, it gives CASSLGLNTEAFF.

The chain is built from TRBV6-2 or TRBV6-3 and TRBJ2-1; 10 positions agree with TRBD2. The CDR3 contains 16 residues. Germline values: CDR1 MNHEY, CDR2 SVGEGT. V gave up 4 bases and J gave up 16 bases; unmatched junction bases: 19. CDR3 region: CASSSPGLASPGELFF. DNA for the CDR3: TGTGCCAGCAGTTCGCCGGGACTAGCGAGCCCCGGTGAGCTATTCTTC.

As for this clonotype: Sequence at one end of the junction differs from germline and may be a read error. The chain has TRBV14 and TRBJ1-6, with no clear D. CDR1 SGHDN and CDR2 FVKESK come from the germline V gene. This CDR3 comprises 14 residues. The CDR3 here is CASSHSRENSSLHF. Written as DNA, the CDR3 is TGTGCCAGTAGCCACTCACGGGAAAATTCATCCCTCCACTTT.

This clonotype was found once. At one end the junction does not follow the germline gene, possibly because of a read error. CDR3 bases: TGCAGCTTCAGGGACCTGAATGGCTACAACTTC. Protein sequence: CSFRDLNGYNF. The chain recombines TRBV29-1 with TRBJ1-2; TRBD1 might be the D (5 bases). The CDR3 consists of 11 residues. From germline, CDR1 is SQVTM and CDR2 ANQGSEA. The entire variable domain, with the rest obtained from reference TRBV29-1 and TRBJ1-2, is as follows: SAVISQKPSRDICQRGTSLTIQCQVDSQVTMMFWYRQQPGQSLTLIATANQGSEATYESGFVIDKFPISRPNLTFSTLTVSNMSPEDSSIYLCSFRDLNGYNFGSGTRLTVV.

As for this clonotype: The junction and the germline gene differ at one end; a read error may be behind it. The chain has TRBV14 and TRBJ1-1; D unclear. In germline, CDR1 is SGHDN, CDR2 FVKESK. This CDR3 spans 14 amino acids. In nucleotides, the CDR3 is TGTGGCAGCAGCCAAGCAGATTCGAACACTGAAGCTTTCTTT. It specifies CGSSQADSNTEAFF. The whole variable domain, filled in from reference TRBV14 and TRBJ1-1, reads EAGVTQFPSHSVIEKGQTVTLRCDPISGHDNLYWYRRVMGKEIKFLLHFVKESKQDESGMPNNRFLAERTGGTYSTLKVQPAELEDSGVYFCGSSQADSNTEAFFGQGTRLTVV.

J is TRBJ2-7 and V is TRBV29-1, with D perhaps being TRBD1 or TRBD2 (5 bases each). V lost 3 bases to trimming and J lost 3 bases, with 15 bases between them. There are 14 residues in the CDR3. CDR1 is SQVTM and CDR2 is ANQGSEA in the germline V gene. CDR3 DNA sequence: TGCAGCGTTGAGAGAGGGGCCCCTATCTACGAGCAGTACTTC. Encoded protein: CSVERGAPIYEQYF.

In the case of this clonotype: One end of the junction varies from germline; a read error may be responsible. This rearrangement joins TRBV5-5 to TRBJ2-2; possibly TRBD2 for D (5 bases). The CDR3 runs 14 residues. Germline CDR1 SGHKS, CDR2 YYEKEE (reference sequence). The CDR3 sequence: CVSSVLAGGGELFF. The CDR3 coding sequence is TGTGTCAGCAGCGTGCTAGCTGGTGGCGGGGAGCTGTTTTTT.

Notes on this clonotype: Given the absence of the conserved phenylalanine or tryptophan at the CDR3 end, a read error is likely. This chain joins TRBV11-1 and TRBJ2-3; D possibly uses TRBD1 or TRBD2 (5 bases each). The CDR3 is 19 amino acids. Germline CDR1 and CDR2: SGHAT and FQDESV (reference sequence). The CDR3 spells CASSYGGSSVGARTDTQYY. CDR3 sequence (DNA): TGTGCAAGCAGCTATGGGGGAAGCTCTGTTGGAGCCCGCACAGATACGCAGTATTAT.

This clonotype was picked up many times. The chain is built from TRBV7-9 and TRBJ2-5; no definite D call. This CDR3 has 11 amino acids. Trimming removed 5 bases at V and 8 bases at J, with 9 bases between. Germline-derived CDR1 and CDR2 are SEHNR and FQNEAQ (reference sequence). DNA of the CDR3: TGTGCCAGCAGCCCCGATGACACCCAGTACTTC. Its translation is CASSPDDTQYF.

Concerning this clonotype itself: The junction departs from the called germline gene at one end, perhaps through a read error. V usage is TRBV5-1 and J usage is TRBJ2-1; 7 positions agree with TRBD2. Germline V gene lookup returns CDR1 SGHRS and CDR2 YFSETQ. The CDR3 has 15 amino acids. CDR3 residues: CASSLEGTTYIEQFF. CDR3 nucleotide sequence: TGCGCCAGCAGCTTGGAAGGGACTACCTACATTGAGCAGTTCTTC.

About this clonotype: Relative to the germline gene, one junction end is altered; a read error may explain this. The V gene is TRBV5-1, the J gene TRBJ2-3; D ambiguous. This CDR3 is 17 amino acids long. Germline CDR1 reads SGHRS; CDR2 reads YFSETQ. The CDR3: CAGSLGRNSHSTDTQYF. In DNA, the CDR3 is TGCGCCGGCAGCTTGGGTCGGAACTCCCATTCCACAGATACGCAGTATTTT.

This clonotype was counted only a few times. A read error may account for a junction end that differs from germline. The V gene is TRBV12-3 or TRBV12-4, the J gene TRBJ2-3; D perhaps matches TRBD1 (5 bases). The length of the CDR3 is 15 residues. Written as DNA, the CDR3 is TGTGCTAGCAGCTCCGACCAGATGGACACAGATGCGCAGTATTTT. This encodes CASSSDQMDTDAQYF.

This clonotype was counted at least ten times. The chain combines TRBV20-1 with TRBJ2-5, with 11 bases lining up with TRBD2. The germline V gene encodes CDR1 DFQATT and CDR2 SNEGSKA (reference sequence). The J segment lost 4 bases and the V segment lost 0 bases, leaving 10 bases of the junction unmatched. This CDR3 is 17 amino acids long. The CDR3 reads CSARDWASGGRVETQYF. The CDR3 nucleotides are TGCAGTGCTAGAGATTGGGCTAGCGGGGGGAGGGTAGAGACCCAGTACTTC.

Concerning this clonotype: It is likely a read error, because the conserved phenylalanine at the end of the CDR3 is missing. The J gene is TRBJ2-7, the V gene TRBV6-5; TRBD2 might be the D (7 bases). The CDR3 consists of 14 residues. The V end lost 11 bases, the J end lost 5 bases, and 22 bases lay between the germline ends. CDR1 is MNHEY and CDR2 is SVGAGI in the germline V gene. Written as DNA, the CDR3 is TGTGCCGCGGATAAAGACTCGGGGGGCAACGAGCAGTACTAC. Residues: CAADKDSGGNEQYY.

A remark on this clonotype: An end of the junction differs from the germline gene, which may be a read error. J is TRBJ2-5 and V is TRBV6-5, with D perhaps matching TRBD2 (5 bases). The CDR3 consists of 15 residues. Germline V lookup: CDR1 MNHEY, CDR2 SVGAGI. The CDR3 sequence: CASSYVGVVQDTQYF. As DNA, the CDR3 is TGTGCCAGCAGTTACGTGGGAGTGGTACAAGATACCCAGTACTTC.

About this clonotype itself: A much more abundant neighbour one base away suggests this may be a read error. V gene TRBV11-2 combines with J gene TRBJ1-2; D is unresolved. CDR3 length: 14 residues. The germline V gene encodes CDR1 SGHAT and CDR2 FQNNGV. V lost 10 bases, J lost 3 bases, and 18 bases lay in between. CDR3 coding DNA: TGTGCCATCATCTTAGATGGAACAGACTATGGCTACACCTTC. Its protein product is CAIILDGTDYGYTF. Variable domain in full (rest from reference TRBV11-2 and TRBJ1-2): EAGVAQSPRYKIIEKRQSVAFWCNPISGHATLYWYQQILGQGPKLLIQFQNNGVVDDSQLPKDRFSAERLKGVDSTLKIQPAKLEDSAVYLCAIILDGTDYGYTFGSGTRLTVV.

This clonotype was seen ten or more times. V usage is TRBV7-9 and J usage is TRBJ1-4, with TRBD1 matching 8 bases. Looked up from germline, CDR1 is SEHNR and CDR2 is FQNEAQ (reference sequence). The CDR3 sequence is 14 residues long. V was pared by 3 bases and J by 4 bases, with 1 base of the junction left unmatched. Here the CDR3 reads CASSLDRDNEKLFF. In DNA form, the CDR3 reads TGTGCCAGCAGCTTGGACAGGGATAATGAAAAACTGTTTTTT.

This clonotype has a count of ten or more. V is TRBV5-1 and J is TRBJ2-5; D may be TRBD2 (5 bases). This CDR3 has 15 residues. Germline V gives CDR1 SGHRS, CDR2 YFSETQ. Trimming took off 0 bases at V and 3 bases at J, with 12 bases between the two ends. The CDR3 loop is CASSLAGTGEETQYF. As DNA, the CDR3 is TGCGCCAGCAGCTTGGCGGGAACCGGTGAAGAGACCCAGTACTTC.

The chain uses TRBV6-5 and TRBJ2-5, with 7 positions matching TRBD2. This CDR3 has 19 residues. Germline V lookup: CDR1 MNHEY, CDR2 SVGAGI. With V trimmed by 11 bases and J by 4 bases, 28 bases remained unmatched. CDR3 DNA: TGTGCCTGCACACGGACGGGGTTGGTAGTGGGAGGGCCGTCAGAGACCCAGTACTTC. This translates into CACTRTGLVVGGPSETQYF.

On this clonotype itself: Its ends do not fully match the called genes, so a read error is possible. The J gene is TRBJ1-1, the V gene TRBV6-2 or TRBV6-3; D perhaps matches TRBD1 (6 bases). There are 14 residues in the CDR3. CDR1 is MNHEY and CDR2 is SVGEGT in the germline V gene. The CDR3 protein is CAISYRGRGTEAFF. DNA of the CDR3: TGTGCCATCAGTTACCGTGGCAGGGGCACTGAAGCTTTCTTT.

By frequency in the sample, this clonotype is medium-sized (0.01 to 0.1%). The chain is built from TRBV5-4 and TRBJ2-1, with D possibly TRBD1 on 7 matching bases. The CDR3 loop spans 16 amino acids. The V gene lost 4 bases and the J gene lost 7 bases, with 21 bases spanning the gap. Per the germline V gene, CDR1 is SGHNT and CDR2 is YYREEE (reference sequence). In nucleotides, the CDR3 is TGTGCCAGCAGCCCCGGCGGAGGGGGCTATGTGAATGAGCAGTTCTTC. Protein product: CASSPGGGGYVNEQFF. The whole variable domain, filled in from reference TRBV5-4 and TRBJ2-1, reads ETGVTQSPTHLIKTRGQQVTLRCSSQSGHNTVSWYQQALGQGPQFIFQYYREEENGRGNFPPRFSGLQFPNYSSELNVNALELDDSALYLCASSPGGGGYVNEQFFGPGTRLTVL.